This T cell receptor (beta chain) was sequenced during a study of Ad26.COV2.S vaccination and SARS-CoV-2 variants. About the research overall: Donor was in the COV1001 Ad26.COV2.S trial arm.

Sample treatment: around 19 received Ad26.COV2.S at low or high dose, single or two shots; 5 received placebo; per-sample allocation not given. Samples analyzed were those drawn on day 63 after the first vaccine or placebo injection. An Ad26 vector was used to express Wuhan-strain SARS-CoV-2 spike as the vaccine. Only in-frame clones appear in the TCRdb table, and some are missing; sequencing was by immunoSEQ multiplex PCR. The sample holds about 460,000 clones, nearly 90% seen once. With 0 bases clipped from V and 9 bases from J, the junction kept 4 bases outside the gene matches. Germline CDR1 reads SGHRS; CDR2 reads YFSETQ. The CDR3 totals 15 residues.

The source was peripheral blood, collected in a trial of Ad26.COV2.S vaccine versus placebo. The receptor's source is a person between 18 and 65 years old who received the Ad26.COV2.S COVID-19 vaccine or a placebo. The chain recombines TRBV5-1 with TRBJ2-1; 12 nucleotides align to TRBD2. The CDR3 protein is CASSLGLAGDVEQFF. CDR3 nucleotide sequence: TGCGCCAGCAGCTTGGGACTAGCGGGAGACGTTGAGCAGTTCTTC. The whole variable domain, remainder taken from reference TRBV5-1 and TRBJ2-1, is KAGVTQTPRYLIKTRGQQVTLSCSPISGHRSVSWYQQTPGQGLQFLFEYFSETQRNKGNFPGRFSGRQFSNSRSEMNVSTLELGDSALYLCASSLGLAGDVEQFFGPGTRLTVL.